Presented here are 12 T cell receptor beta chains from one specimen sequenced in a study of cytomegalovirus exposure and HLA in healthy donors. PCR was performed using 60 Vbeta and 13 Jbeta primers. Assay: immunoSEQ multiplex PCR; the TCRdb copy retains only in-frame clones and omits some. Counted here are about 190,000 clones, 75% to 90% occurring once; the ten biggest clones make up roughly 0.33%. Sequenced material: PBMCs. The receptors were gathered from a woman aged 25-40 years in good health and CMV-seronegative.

CDR3 nucleotides: TGTGCCAGCTCACCACTTCAGGACACTTCCACCGGGGAGCTGTTTTTT. This translates into CASSPLQDTSTGELFF. The rearrangement joins TRBV18 to TRBJ2-2; the D gene is possibly TRBD1 (5 bases). Germline-derived CDR1 and CDR2 are KGHSH and LQKENI. This CDR3 contains 16 residues. With 1 base removed from V and 4 bases from J, the gap between germline ends came to 13 bases.

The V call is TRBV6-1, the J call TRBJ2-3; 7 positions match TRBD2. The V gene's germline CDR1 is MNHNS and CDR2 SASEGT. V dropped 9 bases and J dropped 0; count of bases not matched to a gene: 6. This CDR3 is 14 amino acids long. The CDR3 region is CASESGVSTDTQYF. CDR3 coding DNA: TGTGCCAGTGAAAGCGGGGTGAGCACAGATACGCAGTATTTT.

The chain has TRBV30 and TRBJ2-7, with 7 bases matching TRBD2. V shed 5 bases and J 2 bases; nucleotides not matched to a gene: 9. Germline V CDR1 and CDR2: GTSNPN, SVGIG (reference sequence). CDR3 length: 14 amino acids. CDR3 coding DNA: TGTGCCTGGGGGGAGGGGACTGTCACCTACGAGCAGTACTTC. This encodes CAWGEGTVTYEQYF. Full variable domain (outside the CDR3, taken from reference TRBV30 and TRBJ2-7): SQTIHQWPATLVQPVGSPLSLECTVEGTSNPNLYWYRQAAGRGLQLLFYSVGIGQISSEVPQNLSASRPQDRQFILSSKKLLLSDSGFYLCAWGEGTVTYEQYFGPGTRLTVT.

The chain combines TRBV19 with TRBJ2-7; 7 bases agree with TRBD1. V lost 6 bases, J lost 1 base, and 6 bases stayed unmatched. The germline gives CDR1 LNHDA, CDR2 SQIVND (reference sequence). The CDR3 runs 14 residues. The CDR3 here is CASSRDSESYEQYF. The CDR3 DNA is TGTGCCAGTAGCCGGGACAGTGAGTCCTACGAGCAGTACTTC.

The CDR3 nucleotides read TGCGCCAGCAGCCAAGGGCAGGGGGCAAGGGAGCAGTACTTC. Translation gives CASSQGQGAREQYF. This chain joins TRBV4-1 and TRBJ2-7; 8 bases map to TRBD1. Germline V gives CDR1 MGHRA, CDR2 YSYEKL. J gave up 7 bases and V 1 base, and 6 bases lay outside the gene matches. The CDR3 sequence is 14 residues long.

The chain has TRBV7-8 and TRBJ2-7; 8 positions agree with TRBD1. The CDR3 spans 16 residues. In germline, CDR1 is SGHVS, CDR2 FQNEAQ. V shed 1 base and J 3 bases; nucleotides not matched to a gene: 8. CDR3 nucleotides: TGTGCCAGCAGCTTAGTAGTCAGCAGGGGGCTCTACGAGCAGTACTTC. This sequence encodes CASSLVVSRGLYEQYF.

CDR3 loop: CSVETSGTDTQYF. In DNA, the CDR3 is TGCAGCGTTGAAACTAGCGGCACAGATACGCAGTATTTT. This chain joins TRBV29-1 and TRBJ2-3, with 7 bases matching TRBD2. Germline CDR1 reads SQVTM; CDR2 reads ANQGSEA. The CDR3 extends over 13 amino acids. Germline trimming cut 2 bases from V and 1 base from J; bases unmatched to any gene: 0.

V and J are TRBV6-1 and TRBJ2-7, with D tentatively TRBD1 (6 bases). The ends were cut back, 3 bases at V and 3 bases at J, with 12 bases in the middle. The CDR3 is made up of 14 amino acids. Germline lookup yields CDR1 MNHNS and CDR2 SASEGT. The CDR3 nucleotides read TGTGCCAGCAGTGAGAACGACAGGATCTACGAGCAGTACTTC. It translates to CASSENDRIYEQYF.

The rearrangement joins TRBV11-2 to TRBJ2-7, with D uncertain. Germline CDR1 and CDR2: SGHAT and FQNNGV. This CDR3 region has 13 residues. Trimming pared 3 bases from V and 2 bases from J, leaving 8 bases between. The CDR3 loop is CASSFSSTYEQYF. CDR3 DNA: TGTGCCAGCAGCTTTTCCTCTACCTACGAGCAGTACTTC.

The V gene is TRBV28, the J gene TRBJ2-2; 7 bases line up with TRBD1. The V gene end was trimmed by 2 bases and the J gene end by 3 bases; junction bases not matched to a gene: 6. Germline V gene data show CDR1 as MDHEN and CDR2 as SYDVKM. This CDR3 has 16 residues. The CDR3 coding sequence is TGTGCCAGCAGTTTAAGGGGGCAGGGTGACACCGGGGAGCTGTTTTTT. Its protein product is CASSLRGQGDTGELFF.

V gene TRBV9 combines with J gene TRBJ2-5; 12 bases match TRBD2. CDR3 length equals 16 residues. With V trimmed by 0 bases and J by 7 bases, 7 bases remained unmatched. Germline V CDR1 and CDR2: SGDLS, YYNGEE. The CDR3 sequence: CASSVGTSGIRATQYF. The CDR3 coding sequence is TGTGCCAGCAGCGTAGGGACTAGCGGGATTCGGGCGACCCAGTACTTC.

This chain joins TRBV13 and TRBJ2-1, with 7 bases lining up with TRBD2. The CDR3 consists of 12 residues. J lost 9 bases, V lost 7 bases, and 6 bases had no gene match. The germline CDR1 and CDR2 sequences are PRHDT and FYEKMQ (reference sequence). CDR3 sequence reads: CASTTGGGEQFF. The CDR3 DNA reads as TGTGCCAGCACCACGGGGGGAGGTGAGCAGTTCTTC.